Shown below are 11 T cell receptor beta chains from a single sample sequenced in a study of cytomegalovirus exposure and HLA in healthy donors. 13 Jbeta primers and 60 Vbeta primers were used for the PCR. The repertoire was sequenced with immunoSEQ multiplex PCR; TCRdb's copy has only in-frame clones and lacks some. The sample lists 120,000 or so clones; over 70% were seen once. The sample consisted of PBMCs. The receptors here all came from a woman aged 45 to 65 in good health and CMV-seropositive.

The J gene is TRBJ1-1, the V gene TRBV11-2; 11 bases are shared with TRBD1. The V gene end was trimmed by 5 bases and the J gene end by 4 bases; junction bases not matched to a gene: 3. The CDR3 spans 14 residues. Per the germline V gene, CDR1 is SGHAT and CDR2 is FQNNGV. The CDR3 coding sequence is TGTGCCAGCAGCGAAGGGACAGGGGGCACTGAAGCTTTCTTT. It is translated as CASSEGTGGTEAFF.

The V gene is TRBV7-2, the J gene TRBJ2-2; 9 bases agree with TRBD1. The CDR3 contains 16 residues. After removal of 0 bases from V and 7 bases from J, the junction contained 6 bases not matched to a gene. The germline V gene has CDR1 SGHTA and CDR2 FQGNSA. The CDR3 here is CASSLAGQGGNGELFF. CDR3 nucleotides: TGTGCCAGCAGCTTAGCGGGACAGGGAGGGAACGGGGAGCTGTTTTTT.

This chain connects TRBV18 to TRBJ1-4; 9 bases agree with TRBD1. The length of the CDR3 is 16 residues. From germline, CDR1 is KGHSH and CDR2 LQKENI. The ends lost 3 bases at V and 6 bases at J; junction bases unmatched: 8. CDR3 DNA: TGTGCCAGCTCACCTCAACAGGGGGCAGTCGATGAAAAACTGTTTTTT. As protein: CASSPQQGAVDEKLFF. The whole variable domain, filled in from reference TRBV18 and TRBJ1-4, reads NAGVMQNPRHLVRRRGQEARLRCSPMKGHSHVYWYRQLPEEGLKFMVYLQKENIIDESGMPKERFSAEFPKEGPSILRIQQVVRGDSAAYFCASSPQQGAVDEKLFFGSGTQLSVL.

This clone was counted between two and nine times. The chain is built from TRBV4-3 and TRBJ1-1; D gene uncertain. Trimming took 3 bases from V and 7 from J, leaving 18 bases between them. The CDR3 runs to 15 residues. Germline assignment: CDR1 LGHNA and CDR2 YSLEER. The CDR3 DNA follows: TGCGCCAGCAGCCACGATAATGGGAGGGCTGATGAAGCTTTCTTT. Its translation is CASSHDNGRADEAFF.

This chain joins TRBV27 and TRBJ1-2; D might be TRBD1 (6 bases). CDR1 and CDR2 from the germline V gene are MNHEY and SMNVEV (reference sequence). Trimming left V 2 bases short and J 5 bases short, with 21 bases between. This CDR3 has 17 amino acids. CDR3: CASSLRGGRGMRYGYTF. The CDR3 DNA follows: TGTGCCAGCAGTTTAAGGGGGGGCAGGGGAATGCGGTATGGCTACACCTTC.

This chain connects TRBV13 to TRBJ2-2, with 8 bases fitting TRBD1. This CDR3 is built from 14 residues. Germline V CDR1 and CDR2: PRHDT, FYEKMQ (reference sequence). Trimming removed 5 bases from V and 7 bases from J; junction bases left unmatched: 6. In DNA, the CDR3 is TGTGCCAGCAGCGGACAGGGCGGGGACGGGGAGCTGTTTTTT. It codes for CASSGQGGDGELFF.

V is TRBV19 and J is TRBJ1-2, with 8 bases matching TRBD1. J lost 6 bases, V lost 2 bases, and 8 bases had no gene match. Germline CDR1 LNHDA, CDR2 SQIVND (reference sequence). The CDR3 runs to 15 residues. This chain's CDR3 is CASSITSTGENGYTF. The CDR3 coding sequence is TGTGCCAGTAGTATAACCTCGACAGGGGAAAATGGCTACACCTTC.

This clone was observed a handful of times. CDR3 sequence: CASRVTNNEKLFF. The CDR3 region has the DNA TGCGCCAGCAGGGTCACTAATAATGAAAAACTGTTTTTT. V usage is TRBV5-1 and J usage is TRBJ1-4; D is unresolved. The CDR3 spans 13 residues. Germline V gene lookup returns CDR1 SGHRS and CDR2 YFSETQ. V was clipped by 5 bases and J by 4 bases, with 9 bases between them.

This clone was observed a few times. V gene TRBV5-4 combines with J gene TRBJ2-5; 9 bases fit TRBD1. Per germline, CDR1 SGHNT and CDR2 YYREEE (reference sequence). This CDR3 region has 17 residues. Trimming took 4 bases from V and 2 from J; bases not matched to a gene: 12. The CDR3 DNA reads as TGTGCCAGCAGCCTTATTCCGGGACAGGGAAGGCAAGAGACCCAGTACTTC. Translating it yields CASSLIPGQGRQETQYF.

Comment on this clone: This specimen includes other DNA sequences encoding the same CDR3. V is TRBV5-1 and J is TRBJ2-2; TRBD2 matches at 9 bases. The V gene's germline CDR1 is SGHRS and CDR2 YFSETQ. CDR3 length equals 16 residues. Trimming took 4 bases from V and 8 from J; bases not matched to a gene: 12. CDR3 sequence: CASSVVAGELTGELFF. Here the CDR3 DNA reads TGCGCCAGCAGCGTAGTAGCGGGAGAGCTCACAGGGGAGCTGTTTTTT.

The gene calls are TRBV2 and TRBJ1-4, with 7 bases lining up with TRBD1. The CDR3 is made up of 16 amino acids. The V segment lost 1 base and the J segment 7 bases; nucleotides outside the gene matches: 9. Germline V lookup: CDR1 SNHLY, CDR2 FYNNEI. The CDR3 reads CASSEVRQGVSEKLFF. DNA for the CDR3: TGTGCCAGCAGTGAAGTCAGACAGGGTGTAAGTGAAAAACTGTTTTTT. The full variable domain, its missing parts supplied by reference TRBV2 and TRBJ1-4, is EPEVTQTPSHQVTQMGQEVILRCVPISNHLYFYWYRQILGQKVEFLVSFYNNEISEKSEIFDDQFSVERPDGSNFTLKIRSTKLEDSAMYFCASSEVRQGVSEKLFFGSGTQLSVL.